Listed below are T cell receptor beta chains from one sample, sequenced in a study of shared clonotypes between healthy human individuals. Measured with immunoSEQ multiplex PCR; TCRdb has only the in-frame clones, and not every one. This sample carries some 2.1 million clones, approximately 95% of them seen once, and the ten largest clones take roughly 1.1%. Source material: naive CD8+ T cells sorted from blood. The receptors derive from a man in his late teens or twenties in good health. Both conserved end residues are part of each CDR3. The order of the fields is J gene, clone size, V gene, D gene, CDR3 protein, CDR3 DNA. The D gene is left open where the match is weak. Clone size is not always given. Where it is, it says once, few, many or a class for expanded clones.

J: TRBJ2-7; size: NA; V: TRBV9; D: NA; CDR3: CASSAETSSLDEQYF; DNA: TGTGCCAGCAGCGCTGAAACTAGCTCACTCGACGAGCAGTACTTC
J: TRBJ2-7; size: NA; V: TRBV27; D: TRBD1; CDR3: CASSPSAGQEPYEQYF; DNA: TGTGCCAGCAGTCCATCGGCGGGACAGGAACCCTACGAGCAGTACTTC
J: TRBJ1-5; size: NA; V: TRBV5-6; D: NA; CDR3: CASSSQGLVNQPQHF; DNA: TGTGCCAGCAGCTCACAGGGACTGGTCAATCAGCCCCAGCATTTT
J: TRBJ1-2; size: NA; V: TRBV4-3; D: NA; CDR3: CASSPTDGDYGYTF; DNA: TGCGCCAGCAGCCCGACCGACGGTGACTATGGCTACACCTTC
J: TRBJ1-1; size: NA; V: TRBV10-2; D: NA; CDR3: CASATGNMNTEAFF; DNA: TGCGCCAGCGCGACCGGTAACATGAACACTGAAGCTTTCTTT
J: TRBJ2-7; size: NA; V: TRBV10-2; D: NA; CDR3: CASSDGGWVEQYF; DNA: TGCGCCAGCAGTGATGGCGGGTGGGTCGAGCAGTACTTC
J: TRBJ2-7; size: NA; V: TRBV6-5; D: NA; CDR3: CASLRTYEQYF; DNA: TGTGCCAGCCTCAGGACCTACGAGCAGTACTTC
J: TRBJ2-7; size: NA; V: TRBV7-9; D: TRBD1; CDR3: CASSPGTGGYEQYF; DNA: TGTGCCAGCAGCCCCGGGACAGGGGGTTACGAGCAGTACTTC
J: TRBJ2-7; size: NA; V: TRBV27; D: TRBD1; CDR3: CASSPSTGGEQYF; DNA: TGTGCCAGCAGTCCGTCGACAGGGGGTGAGCAGTACTTC
J: TRBJ2-7; size: NA; V: TRBV14; D: NA; CDR3: CASSQDLDLSDTFSYEQYF; DNA: TGTGCCAGCAGCCAAGATCTAGATTTGAGTGACACATTCTCCTACGAGCAGTACTTC
J: TRBJ2-2; size: NA; V: TRBV5-6; D: TRBD2; CDR3: CASSLAGLAGRGAGELFF; DNA: TGTGCCAGCAGCTTGGCCGGACTAGCGGGTCGAGGGGCCGGGGAGCTGTTTTTT
J: TRBJ2-1; size: NA; V: TRBV5-1; D: NA; CDR3: CASSNTTGIYNEQFF; DNA: TGCGCCAGCAGTAATACCACAGGGATCTACAATGAGCAGTTCTTC
J: TRBJ2-5; size: NA; V: TRBV27; D: TRBD1; CDR3: CASSPHRGAGGQETQYF; DNA: TGTGCCAGCAGTCCCCACCGGGGAGCAGGGGGCCAAGAGACCCAGTACTTC
J: TRBJ2-3; size: NA; V: TRBV5-1; D: NA; CDR3: CASSLAENTDTQYF; DNA: TGCGCCAGCAGCTTGGCCGAAAATACAGATACGCAGTATTTT
J: TRBJ2-2; size: once; V: TRBV7-3; D: NA; CDR3: CASSLRPGLPTGELFF; DNA: TGTGCCAGCAGCTTAAGGCCAGGGCTACCTACCGGGGAGCTGTTTTTT
J: TRBJ2-5; size: once; V: TRBV5-6; D: NA; CDR3: CASSLENEVLILETQYF; DNA: TGTGCCAGCAGCTTGGAAAACGAGGTCCTTATTCTCGAGACCCAGTACTTC
J: TRBJ1-2; size: NA; V: TRBV19; D: NA; CDR3: CASSSPNRLPVGYTF; DNA: TGTGCCAGTAGTAGCCCCAACAGGTTACCTGTTGGCTACACCTTC
J: TRBJ2-7; size: NA; V: TRBV4-3; D: TRBD2; CDR3: CASSQVSGGHYEQYF; DNA: TGCGCCAGCAGCCAAGTTAGCGGGGGCCATTACGAGCAGTACTTC